The source of this TCR beta chain is a study of Ad26.COV2.S vaccination and SARS-CoV-2 variants. CDR3 length equals 17 residues. Trimming removed 2 bases at V and 0 bases at J, with 13 bases between. Germline loops: CDR1 MDHEN, CDR2 SYDVKM. This sample's treatment: about 20 received Ad26.COV2.S at low or high dose, single or two shots; 5 received placebo; per-sample allocation not given. Vaccine and placebo recipients were sampled on day 63 after the first injection. Sequencing used immunoSEQ multiplex PCR; TCRdb keeps in-frame clones, though not all of them. The data contain approximately 420,000 clones, around 89% of them singletons.

The chain joins TRBV28 to TRBJ1-4; a possible D gene is TRBD1 (5 bases). The sample consisted of peripheral blood, taken in a trial of Ad26.COV2.S vaccine versus placebo. This TCR was recovered from a person aged 18-65 years who received the Ad26.COV2.S COVID-19 vaccine or a placebo. The DNA of the CDR3 is TGTGCCAGCAGTTTAATGGGACTTCATACAACTAATGAAAAACTGTTTTTT. Translated, it gives CASSLMGLHTTNEKLFF.